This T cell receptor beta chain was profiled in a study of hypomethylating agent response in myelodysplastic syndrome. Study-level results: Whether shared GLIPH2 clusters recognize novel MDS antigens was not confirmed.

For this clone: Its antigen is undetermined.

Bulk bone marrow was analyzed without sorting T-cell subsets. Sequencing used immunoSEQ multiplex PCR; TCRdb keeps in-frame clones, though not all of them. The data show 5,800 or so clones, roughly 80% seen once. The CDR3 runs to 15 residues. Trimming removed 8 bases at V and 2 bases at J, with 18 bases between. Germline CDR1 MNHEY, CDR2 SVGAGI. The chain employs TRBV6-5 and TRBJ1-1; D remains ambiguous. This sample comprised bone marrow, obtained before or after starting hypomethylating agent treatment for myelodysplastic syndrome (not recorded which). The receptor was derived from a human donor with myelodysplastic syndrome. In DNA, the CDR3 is TGTGCCAGCGCCCCAACTTTGAAGTTCAACACTGAAGCTTTCTTT. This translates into CASAPTLKFNTEAFF.